The 30 T cell receptor beta chains listed next were all sequenced from one sample in a study of Graves' ophthalmopathy and Graves' hyperthyroidism. As the template, RNA transcripts were used to amplify TCR beta CDR3 regions. The first round was an RT-PCR with HTBI primers, and the second round was a multiplex PCR. TCRdb re-analysed the multiplex PCR reads in MiXCR, keeping a single row per CDR3 protein. The data contain roughly 500,000 distinct CDR3 sequences, 14% of them singletons. The sample comprised blood. The source of these receptors is a woman aged 25 to 39 with Graves' ophthalmopathy.

This clonotype was detected many times. V and J are TRBV29-1 and TRBJ1-1; D possibly corresponds to TRBD1 (5 bases). There are 12 residues in the CDR3. Trimming removed 4 bases from V and 2 bases from J, with 8 bases in between. The germline V gene encodes CDR1 SQVTM and CDR2 ANQGSEA. Here the CDR3 reads CSVVRDNTEAFF. As DNA, the CDR3 is TGCAGCGTTGTTAGGGACAACACTGAAGCTTTCTTT.

This chain connects TRBV7-9 to TRBJ2-3; D is undetermined. The CDR3 length is 16 residues. Trimming removed 4 bases at V and 2 bases at J, with 16 bases between. The germline V gene encodes CDR1 SEHNR and CDR2 FQNEAQ (reference sequence). CDR3 loop: CASSSINDIYTDTQYF. The DNA for the CDR3 is TGTGCCAGCAGCTCTATAAATGACATTTACACAGATACGCAGTATTTT. Full variable domain (remainder filled in from reference TRBV7-9 and TRBJ2-3): DTGVSQNPRHKITKRGQNVTFRCDPISEHNRLYWYRQTLGQGPEFLTYFQNEAQLEKSRLLSDRFSAERPKGSFSTLEIQRTEQGDSAMYLCASSSINDIYTDTQYFGPGTRLTVL.

This clonotype was counted many times. The V and J genes are TRBV28 and TRBJ2-4; tentatively, D is TRBD2 (6 bases). CDR1 MDHEN and CDR2 SYDVKM come from the germline V gene. The CDR3 totals 16 residues. Trimming stripped 1 base from V and 0 bases from J, with 10 bases between. CDR3 loop: CASSLSGLLAKNIQYF. The CDR3 DNA reads as TGTGCCAGCAGTTTATCGGGACTTTTAGCCAAAAACATTCAGTACTTC. Full variable domain (outside the CDR3, taken from reference TRBV28 and TRBJ2-4): DVKVTQSSRYLVKRTGEKVFLECVQDMDHENMFWYRQDPGLGLRLIYFSYDVKMKEKGDIPEGYSVSREKKERFSLILESASTNQTSMYLCASSLSGLLAKNIQYFGAGTRLSVL.

The V gene is TRBV12-3 or TRBV12-4, the J gene TRBJ2-5; 7 bases are a match to TRBD1. CDR3 length equals 13 residues. The DNA for the CDR3 is TGTTCCACCTACCGGGACAGAAAAGAGACCCAGTACTTC. Protein sequence: CSTYRDRKETQYF.

This clonotype was observed many times. The chain has TRBV10-3 and TRBJ1-1, with D uncertain. The CDR3 consists of 14 residues. Trimming removed 0 bases at V and 2 bases at J, with 7 bases between. Per the germline V gene, CDR1 is ENHRY and CDR2 is SYGVKD. The CDR3 reads CAISESSENTEAFF. CDR3 coding DNA: TGTGCCATCAGTGAGTCGTCAGAAAACACTGAAGCTTTCTTT.

This clonotype was recorded a few times. V usage is TRBV30 and J usage is TRBJ2-5; D unresolved. This CDR3 is built from 15 residues. Looked up from germline, CDR1 is GTSNPN and CDR2 is SVGIG (reference sequence). Trimming pared 2 bases from V and 1 base from J, leaving 14 bases between. The DNA of the CDR3 is TGTGCCTGGAGTTCTGATCGCCCAGCCCAAGAGACCCAGTACTTC. This translates into CAWSSDRPAQETQYF.

The rearrangement joins TRBV6-2 or TRBV6-3 to TRBJ2-4; D not certain. The CDR3 totals 16 residues. Germline CDR1 MNHEY, CDR2 SVGEGT. V was cut by 4 bases and J by 1 base, with 14 bases left in between. The CDR3 region is CASSSNKDLAKNIQYF. For the CDR3, the DNA is TGTGCCAGCAGTTCCAATAAGGATTTGGCCAAAAACATTCAGTACTTC.

This clonotype was seen at least ten times. The rearrangement links TRBV27 to TRBJ1-6; TRBD1 agrees at 10 bases. The junction had 11 bases not matched to a gene; V was cut back by 6 bases and J by 9 bases. This CDR3 spans 16 amino acids. Germline CDR1 reads MNHEY; CDR2 reads SMNVEV (reference sequence). In DNA form, the CDR3 reads TGTGCCAGCAGCACCACGCAAGGGACAGGGGCTTCACCCCTCCACTTT. Protein sequence: CASSTTQGTGASPLHF.

Ten or more counts support this clonotype. The chain combines TRBV2 with TRBJ1-6; TRBD1 aligns across 8 bases. The CDR3 has 14 amino acids. With V trimmed by 5 bases and J by 10 bases, 7 bases remained unmatched. Per germline, CDR1 SNHLY and CDR2 FYNNEI. CDR3 nucleotide sequence: TGTGCCAGCAGTCCTACAGGGGGAAAATCACCCCTCCACTTT. It translates to CASSPTGGKSPLHF. The variable domain in full, completed from reference TRBV2 and TRBJ1-6, reads EPEVTQTPSHQVTQMGQEVILRCVPISNHLYFYWYRQILGQKVEFLVSFYNNEISEKSEIFDDQFSVERPDGSNFTLKIRSTKLEDSAMYFCASSPTGGKSPLHFGNGTRLTVT.

The table lists this clonotype with many counts. The CDR3 here is CASSERVRMNTEAFF. The DNA of the CDR3 is TGTGCCAGCAGTGAAAGGGTGCGCATGAACACTGAAGCTTTCTTT. V is TRBV6-1 and J is TRBJ1-1; D is undetermined. Germline-derived CDR1 and CDR2 are MNHNS and SASEGT. This CDR3 is built from 15 residues. Trimming removed 2 bases from V and 0 bases from J, with 10 bases in between.

This clonotype was picked up many times. The rearrangement links TRBV2 to TRBJ2-7; D is ambiguous. Germline assignment: CDR1 SNHLY and CDR2 FYNNEI. The ends were cut back, 4 bases at V and 9 bases at J, with 10 bases in the middle. CDR3 size: 11 residues. CDR3 amino acids: CASSGSRGQYF. As DNA, the CDR3 is TGTGCCAGCAGTGGGAGCCGCGGGCAGTACTTC.

This clonotype was recorded at least ten times. The chain links TRBV10-3 to TRBJ1-5; TRBD1 aligns across 9 bases. The CDR3 has 13 amino acids. The trim removed 4 bases at V and 7 bases at J, leaving 2 bases unmatched. Germline V gives CDR1 ENHRY, CDR2 SYGVKD. Here the CDR3 reads CAISGDRVQPQHF. The CDR3, as DNA: TGTGCCATCAGTGGGGACAGGGTACAGCCCCAGCATTTT.

This chain uses TRBV20-1 with TRBJ1-1; possible D gene TRBD1, 5 bases. The V gene lost 4 bases and the J gene lost 7 bases, with 10 bases spanning the gap. The CDR3 sequence is 11 residues long. Germline assignment: CDR1 DFQATT and CDR2 SNEGSKA (reference sequence). CDR3 loop: CSAMRGIEAFF. CDR3 bases: TGCAGTGCTATGAGGGGAATTGAAGCTTTCTTT.

This clonotype has at least ten counts. The chain is built from TRBV12-3 or TRBV12-4 and TRBJ1-5; 7 bases line up with TRBD1. CDR3 length equals 19 residues. V was clipped by 1 base and J by 0 bases; unmatched bases: 12. Here the CDR3 reads CASSLGQGERLYSNQPQHF. In DNA form, the CDR3 reads TGTGCCAGCAGTTTAGGGCAGGGGGAAAGACTTTATAGCAATCAGCCCCAGCATTTT.

This clonotype was observed at least ten times. The chain is built from TRBV3-1 and TRBJ2-2, with TRBD2 identical over 9 bases. The CDR3 contains 17 residues. In germline, CDR1 is LGHDT, CDR2 YNNKEL (reference sequence). Trimming cost V 7 bases and J 2 bases; bases outside gene matches: 11. In nucleotides, the CDR3 is TGTGCCAGCACCCCCCGACTAGCGGTTTATAACACCGGGGAGCTGTTTTTT. It codes for CASTPRLAVYNTGELFF.

This clonotype was counted ten times or more. Here the CDR3 omits its conserved ending phenylalanine or tryptophan, so a read error is the likely source. This chain connects TRBV28 to TRBJ2-7, with D maybe TRBD2 (5 bases). Trimming shortened V by 6 bases and J by 4 bases, and 13 bases separated the two germline ends. The CDR3 runs 13 residues. CDR1 and CDR2 from the germline V gene are MDHEN and SYDVKM. The CDR3 sequence: CASSRDPLYEQYL. The CDR3 DNA reads TGTGCCAGCAGCCGGGATCCCTTGTACGAGCAGTACCTC.

The chain links TRBV28 to TRBJ2-7; 8 bases line up with TRBD1. The CDR3 has 14 residues. Germline CDR1 is MDHEN and CDR2 is SYDVKM. The J segment lost 1 base and the V segment lost 7 bases, leaving 6 bases of the junction unmatched. The CDR3: CASTPGGASYEQYF. The CDR3 coding sequence is TGTGCCAGCACCCCAGGGGGCGCTTCCTACGAGCAGTACTTC.

This clonotype was found a few times. This chain uses TRBV4-1 with TRBJ1-1; TRBD1 matches at 7 bases. The germline V gene has CDR1 MGHRA and CDR2 YSYEKL. Trimming took 3 bases from V and 3 from J; bases not matched to a gene: 10. This CDR3 spans 16 amino acids. The DNA for the CDR3 is TGCGCCAGCAGCCAGCCATACTCAGGGGGGGACACTGAAGCTTTCTTT. Translated: CASSQPYSGGDTEAFF.

The table lists this clonotype with many counts. V and J are TRBV11-2 and TRBJ1-5, with TRBD1 identical over 9 bases. The CDR3 is made up of 15 amino acids. Germline V gene sequence: CDR1 SGHAT, CDR2 FQNNGV. After removal of 6 bases from V and 3 bases from J, the junction contained 6 bases not matched to a gene. This CDR3 is CASSPDRGANQPQHF. DNA for the CDR3: TGTGCCAGCAGTCCCGACAGGGGGGCCAATCAGCCCCAGCATTTT.

This clonotype has at least ten counts. CDR3 DNA: TGTGCCAGCACCCCAGGCAGGAGGAATTCACCCCTCCACTTT. This sequence encodes CASTPGRRNSPLHF. The chain couples TRBV12-3 or TRBV12-4 to TRBJ1-6, with D unresolved. Between the trimmed V and J ends, which lost 7 bases and 7 bases, there was a span of 14 bases. The CDR3 extends over 14 amino acids.

This clonotype was counted a few times. The chain joins TRBV5-5 to TRBJ1-2; D gene uncertain. The CDR3 consists of 16 residues. From germline, CDR1 is SGHKS and CDR2 YYEKEE (reference sequence). V was trimmed by 4 bases and J by 8 bases, leaving 24 bases between them. The CDR3: CASSAPYGEALVGYTF. CDR3 nucleotides: TGTGCCAGCAGCGCACCTTATGGAGAAGCCCTCGTGGGCTACACCTTC.

This clonotype was recorded at least ten times. The chain is built from TRBV6-2 or TRBV6-3 and TRBJ1-1; no firm D call. V shed 0 bases and J shed 5 bases, with 7 bases lying between them. Germline CDR1 reads MNHEY; CDR2 reads SVGEGT. This CDR3 region has 13 residues. This CDR3 is CASSYSIGTEAFF. In DNA form, the CDR3 reads TGTGCCAGCAGTTACTCGATTGGGACTGAAGCTTTCTTT.

At least ten counts were recorded for this clonotype. V gene TRBV12-3 or TRBV12-4 combines with J gene TRBJ2-7; 9 bases line up with TRBD1. The ends lost 2 bases at V and 6 bases at J; junction bases unmatched: 11. The length of the CDR3 is 16 residues. The CDR3 loop is CASSLSAAGDRVEQYF. CDR3 DNA sequence: TGTGCCAGCAGTTTATCTGCAGCCGGGGACAGGGTCGAGCAGTACTTC.

The sample holds many counts of this clonotype. V gene TRBV12-3 or TRBV12-4 combines with J gene TRBJ1-2; D is perhaps TRBD1 (5 bases). This CDR3 is 15 amino acids long. The V end lost 6 bases, the J end lost 7 bases, and 21 bases lay between the germline ends. The CDR3 DNA is TGTGCCAGCAGCCTAGACAGTCGCCCGAAGAGTGGCTACACCTTC. Encoded protein: CASSLDSRPKSGYTF.

V gene TRBV5-1 combines with J gene TRBJ2-2; 9 bases are shared with TRBD1. Per germline, CDR1 SGHRS and CDR2 YFSETQ. The CDR3 is 16 residues long. J lost 6 bases, V lost 0 bases, and 6 bases had no gene match. The chain's CDR3 is CASSLEGQGFSGELFF. The CDR3 nucleotides read TGCGCCAGCAGCTTGGAGGGACAGGGTTTCTCCGGGGAGCTGTTTTTT.

This clonotype was seen at least ten times. The rearrangement uses TRBV12-3 or TRBV12-4 and TRBJ1-5; possibly TRBD1 for D (5 bases). Trimming removed 4 bases at V and 8 bases at J, with 12 bases between. This CDR3 has 13 amino acids. CDR3 nucleotides: TGTGCCAGCAGTTCGGGACTCGCAGAGCCCCAGCATTTT. Its translation: CASSSGLAEPQHF.

There are many counts of this clonotype. This chain connects TRBV27 to TRBJ1-2; 10 nucleotides agree with TRBD1. The germline V gene encodes CDR1 MNHEY and CDR2 SMNVEV (reference sequence). The CDR3 spans 15 residues. V lost 6 bases, J lost 4 bases, and 8 bases stayed unmatched. The CDR3 bases are TGTGCCAGCAGCTCCTGGGACAGGGGACTCTATGGCTACACCTTC. This gives the protein CASSSWDRGLYGYTF.

This clonotype was observed many times. This rearrangement joins TRBV6-1 to TRBJ1-5, with a possible D match to TRBD1 (5 bases). The V and J ends lost 0 bases and 0 bases respectively, with 15 bases between them. The CDR3 extends over 18 amino acids. CDR1 and CDR2 from the germline V gene are MNHNS and SASEGT. The CDR3 DNA is TGTGCCAGCAGTGAAGCGCGTGGGGGTCGGTATAGCAATCAGCCCCAGCATTTT. This encodes CASSEARGGRYSNQPQHF.

V and J are TRBV3-1 and TRBJ2-5, with D unclear. Germline CDR1 reads LGHDT; CDR2 reads YNNKEL (reference sequence). The length of the CDR3 is 16 residues. The V end was cut by 4 bases, the J end by 1 base, with 16 bases between. The CDR3 sequence is CASSPLPAAGQETQYF. For the CDR3, the DNA is TGTGCCAGCAGCCCCCTCCCTGCGGCTGGCCAAGAGACCCAGTACTTC.

Remarks on this clonotype: One end of the junction does not line up with germline, which may come from a read error. The chain carries TRBV12-3 or TRBV12-4 and TRBJ2-5, with TRBD2 as a possible D gene (6 bases). The CDR3 has 15 amino acids. The CDR3 DNA reads TGTGCCAGCAGCTCCAATAGCGGAAGACAAGATACCCAGTACTTC. It codes for CASSSNSGRQDTQYF.